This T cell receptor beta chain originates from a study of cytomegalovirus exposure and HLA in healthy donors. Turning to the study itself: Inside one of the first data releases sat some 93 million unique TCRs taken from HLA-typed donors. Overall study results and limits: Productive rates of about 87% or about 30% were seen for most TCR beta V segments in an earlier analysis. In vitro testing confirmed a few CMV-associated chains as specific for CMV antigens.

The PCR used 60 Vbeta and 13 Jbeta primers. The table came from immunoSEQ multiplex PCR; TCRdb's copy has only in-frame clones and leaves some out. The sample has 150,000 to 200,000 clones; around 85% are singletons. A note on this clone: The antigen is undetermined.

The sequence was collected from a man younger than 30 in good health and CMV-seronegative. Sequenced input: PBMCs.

Here the CDR3 DNA reads TGTGCCAGCAGGGAAGGACAGGGGGCCAACTATGGCTACACCTTC. Residues: CASREGQGANYGYTF. V usage is TRBV6-4 and J usage is TRBJ1-2, with 11 bases fitting TRBD1. Germline assignment: CDR1 MRHNA and CDR2 SNTAGT. V shed 6 bases and J 2 bases; nucleotides not matched to a gene: 5. This CDR3 spans 15 amino acids.